Listed here are 12 T cell receptor beta chains from one sample, sequenced in a study of CD8 T cells in ankylosing spondylitis. Study-level points and caveats: A motif of eight highly homologous TCR beta variants was seen as apparently characteristic of ankylosing spondylitis blood.

What these receptors recognize is not known. TCRdb fed the 5' RACE reads into MiXCR, producing one record per CDR3 protein. The sample consists of roughly 470,000 distinct CDR3 sequences, 25% to 30% of them appearing once. Sequencing used blood, either unsorted or a sorted T cell fraction (not recorded which). The origin of the receptors is a male donor with ankylosing spondylitis.

The chain combines TRBV6-1 with TRBJ1-1, with 7 bases lining up with TRBD1. The CDR3 spans 14 residues. In germline, CDR1 is MNHNS, CDR2 SASEGT. J lost 1 base, V lost 7 bases, and 6 bases had no gene match. CDR3 DNA sequence: TGTGCCAGCACCCTGACAGGGACGAACACTGAAGCTTTCTTT. As protein: CASTLTGTNTEAFF.

This clonotype was counted only a few times. The rearrangement joins TRBV3-1 to TRBJ2-1, with 12 bases that match TRBD2. The length of the CDR3 is 15 residues. The germline gives CDR1 LGHDT, CDR2 YNNKEL (reference sequence). The V gene end was trimmed by 1 base and the J gene end by 12 bases; junction bases not matched to a gene: 7. The CDR3 sequence: CASSQASSGRGGQFF. CDR3 bases: TGTGCCAGCAGCCAAGCTTCTAGCGGGAGGGGAGGGCAGTTCTTC.

This clonotype was observed a few times. This CDR3 is CASKKTGNTEAFF. The CDR3 DNA is TGTGCCAGCAAGAAAACAGGGAACACTGAAGCTTTCTTT. The rearrangement links TRBV6-2 or TRBV6-3 to TRBJ1-1, with D possibly TRBD1 on 5 matching bases. Trimming shortened V by 7 bases and J by 1 base, and 10 bases separated the two germline ends. The CDR3 has 13 residues. Germline V gene data show CDR1 as MNHEY and CDR2 as SVGEGT.

The chain has TRBV19 and TRBJ2-2, with D perhaps TRBD2 (6 bases). Germline CDR1 LNHDA, CDR2 SQIVND (reference sequence). Trimming cost V 3 bases and J 7 bases, with 18 bases left between them. The CDR3 runs 16 residues. Here the CDR3 reads CASSIQSGSMYGELFF. CDR3 nucleotides: TGTGCCAGTAGTATCCAGTCCGGGAGTATGTACGGGGAGCTGTTTTTT.

This clonotype was counted a few times. The chain joins TRBV7-2 to TRBJ2-1; 7 bases are shared with TRBD1. Germline assignment: CDR1 SGHTA and CDR2 FQGNSA. The V segment lost 0 bases and the J segment 2 bases; nucleotides outside the gene matches: 1. This CDR3 spans 15 amino acids. The CDR3 nucleotides read TGTGCCAGCAGCTTAGCTAGGGGGCCCTACAATGAGCAGTTCTTC. Protein product: CASSLARGPYNEQFF.

This clonotype was seen only a few times. The rearrangement links TRBV24-1 to TRBJ1-5; D is ambiguous. Deletions cut 6 bases from V and 5 bases from J, with 10 bases between. Germline CDR1 reads KGHDR; CDR2 reads SFDVKD. The CDR3 totals 13 residues. The DNA for the CDR3 is TGTGCCACCAGTCAGTGGGGAGATCAGCCCCAGCATTTT. It yields the protein CATSQWGDQPQHF.

This clonotype was seen more than once but under ten times. The chain joins TRBV7-2 to TRBJ2-3, with 8 bases fitting TRBD1. CDR3 length: 15 amino acids. With V trimmed by 3 bases and J by 4 bases, 6 bases remained unmatched. Germline CDR1 and CDR2: SGHTA and FQGNSA. CDR3 sequence: CASSFGQGTADTQYF. CDR3 nucleotides: TGTGCCAGCAGCTTCGGACAGGGCACCGCAGATACGCAGTATTTT.

In its sample, this clonotype was seen a few times. The rearrangement links TRBV4-1 to TRBJ2-5; TRBD1 agrees at 11 bases. Germline trimming cut 8 bases from V and 2 bases from J; bases unmatched to any gene: 7. This CDR3 is 15 amino acids long. Germline V lookup: CDR1 MGHRA, CDR2 YSYEKL. CDR3 protein: CASGPGQGGQETQYF. CDR3 nucleotides: TGCGCCAGCGGACCGGGACAGGGGGGACAAGAGACCCAGTACTTC.

The genes are TRBV20-1 and TRBJ2-3; D might be TRBD2 (6 bases). The CDR3 has 12 amino acids. Looked up from germline, CDR1 is DFQATT and CDR2 is SNEGSKA (reference sequence). The CDR3 coding sequence is TGCAGCGCCGGGACTAGCACAGATACGCAGTATTTT. This gives the protein CSAGTSTDTQYF.

The V call is TRBV20-1, the J call TRBJ2-2; D remains ambiguous. CDR1 DFQATT and CDR2 SNEGSKA come from the germline V gene (reference sequence). The CDR3 covers 14 residues. V was clipped by 3 bases and J by 0 bases, with 8 bases between them. The DNA of the CDR3 is TGCAGTGCTAGCTTACGTGCGAACACCGGGGAGCTGTTTTTT. Amino acids: CSASLRANTGELFF.

This clonotype has a handful of counts. The chain has TRBV2 and TRBJ2-5; D unresolved. Germline CDR1 reads SNHLY; CDR2 reads FYNNEI. Trimming removed 2 bases at V and 1 base at J, with 2 bases between. This CDR3 has 12 residues. The CDR3 loop is CASSETQETQYF. The DNA of the CDR3 is TGTGCCAGCAGTGAAACCCAAGAGACCCAGTACTTC.

The chain couples TRBV20-1 to TRBJ2-2; D is tentatively TRBD1 or TRBD2 (6 bases each). This CDR3 spans 14 amino acids. V was cut by 4 bases and J by 1 base, with 10 bases left in between. Germline V gene data show CDR1 as DFQATT and CDR2 as SNEGSKA (reference sequence). The CDR3 bases are TGCAGTGCTATAGGGGGGCTGAACACCGGGGAGCTGTTTTTT. This sequence encodes CSAIGGLNTGELFF.